This is a list of T cell receptor beta chains from one sample in a study of graft-versus-host responses after intestinal transplantation. The protocol was immunoSEQ multiplex PCR, while the TCRdb copy is restricted to in-frame clones and leaves out a portion. The repertoire consists of more than 85,000 clones, with around 95% occurring once and the leading ten covering less than 0.55%. The antigens these receptors bind are not known. The source was unstimulated CD8+ T cells sorted from spleen or lymph node cells, collected before intestinal transplant. These TCRs come from a human donor who received an intestinal transplant. Both conserved end residues are part of each CDR3. The D gene is left open where the match is weak. Clone size is shown for a subset of rows, as once, few, many or a class of expanded clone.

abundance	v_gene	d_gene	len	j_gene	CDR3nt	CDR3aa
NA	TRBV6-1	NA	14	TRBJ2-7	TGTGCCAGCAGTGGGAGGGCCGCGTCGTCCGAGCAGTACTTC	CASSGRAASSEQYF
NA	TRBV7-8	TRBD2	15	TRBJ2-5	TGTGCCAGCAGCTTAGGGGGGCTAGCGGGGGAGACCCAGTACTTC	CASSLGGLAGETQYF
NA	TRBV27	NA	13	TRBJ1-1	TGTGCCAGCAGTTCTAGCTTCGGAACTGAAGCTTTCTTT	CASSSSFGTEAFF
NA	TRBV27	NA	15	TRBJ2-1	TGTGCCAGCAGTTCGGGACTGGCCCCTTACAATGAGCAGTTCTTC	CASSSGLAPYNEQFF
NA	TRBV14	TRBD2	14	TRBJ2-5	TGTGCCAGCAGCCAAGAACTAGCGGAAGAGACCCAGTACTTC	CASSQELAEETQYF
NA	TRBV30	TRBD2	11	TRBJ2-7	TGTGCCTGGGGGTACGGGGGGGAGCAGTACTTC	CAWGYGGEQYF
NA	TRBV11-2	TRBD2	16	TRBJ2-1	TGTGCCAGCAGCCCTAAGACACTAGCGGGAGGGGATGAGCAGTTCTTC	CASSPKTLAGGDEQFF
NA	TRBV7-3	TRBD1	15	TRBJ1-1	TGTGCCAGCAGCACACAAGGGGGCGCGGGGACTGAAGCTTTCTTT	CASSTQGGAGTEAFF
NA	TRBV10-1	NA	11	TRBJ2-1	TGCGCCAGCCCGACAGGCAATGAGCAGTTCTTC	CASPTGNEQFF
NA	TRBV7-8	TRBD1	15	TRBJ1-1	TGTGCCAGCAGCTTCACAGGGGGGAGGGACACTGAAGCTTTCTTT	CASSFTGGRDTEAFF
NA	TRBV10-3	NA	11	TRBJ2-1	TGTGCCATCAGTGAGTCTGGGAAATTGTTCTTC	CAISESGKLFF
NA	TRBV6-5	TRBD1	15	TRBJ2-1	TGTGCCAGCAGTGCCGGGACAGGGGCCCACAATGAGCAGTTCTTC	CASSAGTGAHNEQFF
NA	TRBV28	TRBD1	15	TRBJ2-2	TGTGCCAGCAGTGAGTTAGACAGGGGTACCGGGGAGCTGTTTTTT	CASSELDRGTGELFF
once	TRBV5-1	TRBD1	15	TRBJ2-1	TGCGCCAGCAGCTTGGGGACAGGGGGGATCGATGAGCAGTTCTTC	CASSLGTGGIDEQFF
NA	TRBV7-9	NA	15	TRBJ2-6	TGTGCCAGCAGCTTAGCGGGAGCAGGGGCCAACGTCCTGACTTTC	CASSLAGAGANVLTF
once	TRBV7-6	TRBD1	14	TRBJ2-7	TGTGCCAGCAGTCCCGGGACAGGGTCCTACGAGCAGTACTTC	CASSPGTGSYEQYF
once	TRBV30	TRBD2	13	TRBJ2-1	TGTGCCTGGAGTGGGACTAGCGGGAATGAGCAGTTCTTC	CAWSGTSGNEQFF
NA	TRBV2	NA	15	TRBJ1-5	TGTGCCAGCTCGGGAACCGGGACTCTCAATCAGCCCCAGCATTTT	CASSGTGTLNQPQHF
NA	TRBV30	TRBD1	17	TRBJ2-4	TGTGCCTGGAGGGGGCCGGGACAGGATTCAGCCAAAAACATTCAGTACTTC	CAWRGPGQDSAKNIQYF
NA	TRBV7-3	TRBD2	14	TRBJ2-7	TGTGCCAGCAGCTACTCTAGCGGTTCATACGAGCAGTACTTC	CASSYSSGSYEQYF
NA	TRBV5-1	TRBD2	16	TRBJ2-1	TGCGCCAGCAGGTCCACACTAGCGGGAGAGGTCAATGAGCAGTTCTTC	CASRSTLAGEVNEQFF
NA	TRBV9	TRBD2	15	TRBJ2-3	TGTGCCAGCAGCTCGGGAGGGAGAGACACAGATACGCAGTATTTT	CASSSGGRDTDTQYF
NA	TRBV30	NA	14	TRBJ1-2	TGTGCCTGGATCCTCCGGGGGGCGAACTATGGCTACACCTTC	CAWILRGANYGYTF
NA	TRBV7-9	NA	16	TRBJ2-7	TGTGCCAGCAGCTTAGCGGCGGGACAAGTTTTCTACGAGCAGTACTTC	CASSLAAGQVFYEQYF
NA	TRBV6-5	NA	14	TRBJ2-1	TGTGCCAGCAACTCCGGGACTGGCTACAATGAGCAGTTCTTC	CASNSGTGYNEQFF
NA	TRBV7-9	NA	13	TRBJ2-7	TGTGCCAGCAGCTTAGCGCAGGGCTACGAGCAGTACTTC	CASSLAQGYEQYF